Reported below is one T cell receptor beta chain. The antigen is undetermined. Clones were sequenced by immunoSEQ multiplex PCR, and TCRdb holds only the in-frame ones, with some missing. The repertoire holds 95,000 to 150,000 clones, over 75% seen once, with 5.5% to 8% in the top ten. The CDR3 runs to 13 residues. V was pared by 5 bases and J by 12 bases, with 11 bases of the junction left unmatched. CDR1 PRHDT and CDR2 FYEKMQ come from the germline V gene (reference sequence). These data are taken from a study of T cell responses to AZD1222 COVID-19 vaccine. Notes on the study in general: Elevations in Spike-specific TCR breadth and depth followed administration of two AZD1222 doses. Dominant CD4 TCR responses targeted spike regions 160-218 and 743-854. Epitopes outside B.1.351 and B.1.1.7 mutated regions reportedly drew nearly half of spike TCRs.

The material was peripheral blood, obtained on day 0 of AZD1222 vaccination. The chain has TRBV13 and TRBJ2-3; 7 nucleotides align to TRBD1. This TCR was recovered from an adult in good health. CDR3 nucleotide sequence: TGTGCCAGCAGCCAAAATAGGGACAGCCATCAGTATTTT. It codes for CASSQNRDSHQYF.